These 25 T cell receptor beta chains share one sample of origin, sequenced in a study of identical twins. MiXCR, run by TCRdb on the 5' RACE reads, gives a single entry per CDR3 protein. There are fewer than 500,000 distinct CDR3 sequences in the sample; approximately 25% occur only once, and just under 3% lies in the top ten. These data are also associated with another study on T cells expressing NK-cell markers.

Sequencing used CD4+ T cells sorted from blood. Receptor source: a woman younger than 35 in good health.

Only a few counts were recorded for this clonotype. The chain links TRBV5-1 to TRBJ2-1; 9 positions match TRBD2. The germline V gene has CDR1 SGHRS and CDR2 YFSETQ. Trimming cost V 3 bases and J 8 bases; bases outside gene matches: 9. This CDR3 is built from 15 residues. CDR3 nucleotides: TGCGCCAGCAGCTCGCCGGGACTAGCCATCCATGAGCAGTTCTTC. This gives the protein CASSSPGLAIHEQFF.

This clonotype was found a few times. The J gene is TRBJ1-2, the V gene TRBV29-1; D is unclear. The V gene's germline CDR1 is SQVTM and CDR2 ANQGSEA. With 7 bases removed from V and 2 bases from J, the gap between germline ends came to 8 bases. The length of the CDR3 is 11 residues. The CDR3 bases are TGCAGCGGAGAGGAGAACTATGGCTACACCTTC. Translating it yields CSGEENYGYTF.

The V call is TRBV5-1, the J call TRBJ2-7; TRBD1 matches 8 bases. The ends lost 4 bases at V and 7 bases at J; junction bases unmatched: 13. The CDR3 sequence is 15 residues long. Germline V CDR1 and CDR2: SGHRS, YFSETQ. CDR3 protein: CASSPRDRGQGEQYF. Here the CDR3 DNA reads TGCGCCAGCAGCCCGCGCGACAGGGGTCAAGGGGAGCAGTACTTC.

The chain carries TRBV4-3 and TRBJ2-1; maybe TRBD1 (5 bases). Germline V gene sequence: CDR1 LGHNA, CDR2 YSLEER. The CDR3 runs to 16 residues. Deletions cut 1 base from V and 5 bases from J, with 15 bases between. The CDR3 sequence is CASSQVIGALHNEQFF. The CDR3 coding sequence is TGCGCCAGCAGCCAAGTGATTGGGGCACTTCACAATGAGCAGTTCTTC.

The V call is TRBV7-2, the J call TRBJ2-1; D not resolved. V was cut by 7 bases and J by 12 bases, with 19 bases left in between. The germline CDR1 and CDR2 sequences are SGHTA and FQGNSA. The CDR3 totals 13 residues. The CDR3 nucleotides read TGTGCCAGCACCCCCTGGACGGCAGGTTGGCAGTTCTTC. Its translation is CASTPWTAGWQFF. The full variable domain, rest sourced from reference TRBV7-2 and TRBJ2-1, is GAGVSQSPSNKVTEKGKDVELRCDPISGHTALYWYRQSLGQGLEFLIYFQGNSAPDKSGLPSDRFSAERTGGSVSTLTIQRTQQEDSAVYLCASTPWTAGWQFFGPGTRLTVL.

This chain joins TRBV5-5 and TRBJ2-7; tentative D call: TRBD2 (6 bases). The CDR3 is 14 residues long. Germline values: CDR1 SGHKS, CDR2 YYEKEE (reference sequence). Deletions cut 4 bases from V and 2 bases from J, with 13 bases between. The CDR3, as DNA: TGTGCCAGCAGCACCTGGGACTTGCCCTACGAGCAGTACTTC. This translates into CASSTWDLPYEQYF.

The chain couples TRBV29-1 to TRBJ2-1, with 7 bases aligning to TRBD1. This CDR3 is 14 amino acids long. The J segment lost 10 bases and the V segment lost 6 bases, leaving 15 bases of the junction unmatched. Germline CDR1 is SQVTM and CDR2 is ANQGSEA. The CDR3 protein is CSVLLGQADMEQFF. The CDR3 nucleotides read TGCAGCGTGCTTTTAGGACAGGCCGACATGGAGCAGTTCTTC.

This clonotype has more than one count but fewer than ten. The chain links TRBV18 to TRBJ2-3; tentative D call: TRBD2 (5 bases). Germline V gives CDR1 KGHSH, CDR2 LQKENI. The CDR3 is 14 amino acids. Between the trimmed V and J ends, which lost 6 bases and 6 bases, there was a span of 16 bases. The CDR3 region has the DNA TGTGCCAGCTCGCCGGACTCTTGGGGTGATACGCAGTATTTT. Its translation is CASSPDSWGDTQYF.

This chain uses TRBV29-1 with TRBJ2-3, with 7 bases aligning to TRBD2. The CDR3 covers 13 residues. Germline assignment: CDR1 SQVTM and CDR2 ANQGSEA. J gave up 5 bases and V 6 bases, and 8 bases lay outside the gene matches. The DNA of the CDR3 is TGCAGCGTATATGCGGGAGCTCAAGATACGCAGTATTTT. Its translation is CSVYAGAQDTQYF.

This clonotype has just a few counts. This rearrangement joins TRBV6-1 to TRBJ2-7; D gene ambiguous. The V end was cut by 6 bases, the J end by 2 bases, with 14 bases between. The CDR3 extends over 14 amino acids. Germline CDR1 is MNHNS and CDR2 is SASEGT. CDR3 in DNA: TGTGCCAGCAGATCTACCGGTAGCACCTACGAGCAGTACTTC. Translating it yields CASRSTGSTYEQYF.

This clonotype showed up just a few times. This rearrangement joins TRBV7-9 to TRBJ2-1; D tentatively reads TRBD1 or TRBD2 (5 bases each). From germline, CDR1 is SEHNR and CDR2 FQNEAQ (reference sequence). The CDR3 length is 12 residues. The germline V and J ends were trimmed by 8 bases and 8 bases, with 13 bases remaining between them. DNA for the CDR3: TGTGCCAGCGGGCGAGGGGTCCATGAGCAGTTCTTC. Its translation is CASGRGVHEQFF.

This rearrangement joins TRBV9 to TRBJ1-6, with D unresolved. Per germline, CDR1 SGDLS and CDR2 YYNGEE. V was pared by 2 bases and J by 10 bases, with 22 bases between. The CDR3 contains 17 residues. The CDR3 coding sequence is TGTGCCAGCAGCGTGAAAGCCATAGGCACAGTTAGCTCACCCCTCCACTTT. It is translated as CASSVKAIGTVSSPLHF.

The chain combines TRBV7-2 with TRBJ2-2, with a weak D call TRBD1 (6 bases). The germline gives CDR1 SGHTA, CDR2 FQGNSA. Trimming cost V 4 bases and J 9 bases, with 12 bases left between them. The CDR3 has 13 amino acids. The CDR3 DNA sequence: TGTGCCAGCAGCTGGTCCAGGGGTCGGGAGCTGTTTTTT. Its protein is CASSWSRGRELFF.

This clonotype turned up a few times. The CDR3 DNA follows: TGTGCCAGCAGTTCCCCGAAACTTGGAGAGACCCAGTACTTC. This codes for CASSSPKLGETQYF. This sequence joins TRBV28 and TRBJ2-5; D ambiguous. Germline assignment: CDR1 MDHEN and CDR2 SYDVKM. Trimming left V 4 bases short and J 4 bases short, with 13 bases between. The CDR3 sequence is 14 residues long.

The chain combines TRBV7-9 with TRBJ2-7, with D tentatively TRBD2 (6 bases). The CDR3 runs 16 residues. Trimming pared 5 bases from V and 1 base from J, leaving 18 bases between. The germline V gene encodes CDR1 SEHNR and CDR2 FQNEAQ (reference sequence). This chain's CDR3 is CASSPYGSPGSYEQYF. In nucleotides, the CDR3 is TGTGCCAGCAGCCCTTACGGGAGTCCAGGATCCTACGAGCAGTACTTC.

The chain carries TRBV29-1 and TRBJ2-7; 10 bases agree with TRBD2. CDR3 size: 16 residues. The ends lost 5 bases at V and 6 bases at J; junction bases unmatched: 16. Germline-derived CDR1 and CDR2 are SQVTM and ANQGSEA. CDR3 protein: CSVRTAGGIFGVEQYF. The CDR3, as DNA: TGCAGCGTTCGTACAGCGGGAGGGATTTTCGGGGTCGAGCAGTACTTC.

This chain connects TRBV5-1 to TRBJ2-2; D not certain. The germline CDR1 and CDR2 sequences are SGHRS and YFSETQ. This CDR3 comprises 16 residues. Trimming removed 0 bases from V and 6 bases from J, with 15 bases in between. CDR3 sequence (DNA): TGCGCCAGCAGCTTGGTCGGGTTTCTGCAATCCGGGGAGCTGTTTTTT. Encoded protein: CASSLVGFLQSGELFF. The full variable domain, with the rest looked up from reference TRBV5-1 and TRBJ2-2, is KAGVTQTPRYLIKTRGQQVTLSCSPISGHRSVSWYQQTPGQGLQFLFEYFSETQRNKGNFPGRFSGRQFSNSRSEMNVSTLELGDSALYLCASSLVGFLQSGELFFGEGSRLTVL.

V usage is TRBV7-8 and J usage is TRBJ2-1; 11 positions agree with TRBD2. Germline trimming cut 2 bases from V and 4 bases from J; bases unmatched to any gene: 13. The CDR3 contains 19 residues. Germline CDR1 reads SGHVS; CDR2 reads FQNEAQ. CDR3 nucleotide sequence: TGTGCCAGCAGCTTACGGGGACTAGCGGCGAGATGGGGTTACAATGAGCAGTTCTTC. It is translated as CASSLRGLAARWGYNEQFF.

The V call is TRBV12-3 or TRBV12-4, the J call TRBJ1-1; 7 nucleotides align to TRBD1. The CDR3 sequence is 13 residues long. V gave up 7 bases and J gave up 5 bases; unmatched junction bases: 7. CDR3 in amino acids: CASTRDSQTEAFF. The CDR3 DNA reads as TGTGCCAGCACCCGGGACAGTCAGACTGAAGCTTTCTTT.

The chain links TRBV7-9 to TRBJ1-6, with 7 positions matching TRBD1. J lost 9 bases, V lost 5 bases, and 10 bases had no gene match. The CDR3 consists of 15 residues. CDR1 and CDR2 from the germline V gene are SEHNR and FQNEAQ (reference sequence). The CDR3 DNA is TGTGCCAGCAGCCTCGACAGGGCCACTGGTTCACCCCTCCACTTT. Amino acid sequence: CASSLDRATGSPLHF.

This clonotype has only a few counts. The CDR3 is CSVVENGFNQPQHF. CDR3 DNA: TGCAGCGTTGTAGAGAACGGTTTCAATCAGCCCCAGCATTTT. The chain has TRBV29-1 and TRBJ1-5; D remains ambiguous. The CDR3 is made up of 14 amino acids. CDR1 is SQVTM, CDR2 ANQGSEA, per germline. The V end was cut by 4 bases, the J end by 3 bases, with 13 bases between.

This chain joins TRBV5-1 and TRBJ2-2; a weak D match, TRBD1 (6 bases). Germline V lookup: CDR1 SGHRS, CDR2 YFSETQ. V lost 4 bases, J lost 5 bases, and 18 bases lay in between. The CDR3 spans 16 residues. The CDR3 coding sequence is TGCGCCAGCAGCCCCGGGACAAACCCACCAACCGGGGAGCTGTTTTTT. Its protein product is CASSPGTNPPTGELFF.

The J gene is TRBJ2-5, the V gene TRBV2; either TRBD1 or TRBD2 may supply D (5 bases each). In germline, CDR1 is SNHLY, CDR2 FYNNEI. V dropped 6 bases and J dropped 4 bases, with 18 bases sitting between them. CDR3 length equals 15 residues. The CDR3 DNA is TGTGCCAGCAGGCGGACTGATGCGAGGGGAGAGACCCAGTACTTC. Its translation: CASRRTDARGETQYF.

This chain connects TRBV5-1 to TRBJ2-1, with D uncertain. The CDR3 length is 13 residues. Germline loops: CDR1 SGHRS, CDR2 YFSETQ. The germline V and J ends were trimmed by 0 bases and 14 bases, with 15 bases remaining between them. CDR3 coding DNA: TGCGCCAGCAGCTTGGTGGGGTGGCCCTCCAAGTTCTTC. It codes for CASSLVGWPSKFF.

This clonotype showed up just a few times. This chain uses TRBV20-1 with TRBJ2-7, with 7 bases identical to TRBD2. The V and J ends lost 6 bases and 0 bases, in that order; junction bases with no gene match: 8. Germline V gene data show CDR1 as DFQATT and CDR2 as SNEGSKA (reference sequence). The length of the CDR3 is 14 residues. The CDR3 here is CSASGAGTSYEQYF. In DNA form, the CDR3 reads TGCAGTGCGAGCGGGGCAGGGACCTCCTACGAGCAGTACTTC.